A single sample gave rise to the 20 T cell receptor beta chains below, sequenced in a study of T cells in Graves' hyperthyroidism and ophthalmopathy. The CDR3 regions of TCR beta were amplified from RNA transcripts. RT-PCR in the first round (using the HTBI primer set) targeted the TCR CDR3. TCRdb analysed the multiplex PCR reads with MiXCR anew, one entry per CDR3 protein. Here the sample spans 490,000 or so distinct CDR3 sequences, over 35% being singletons. The sequenced sample was peripheral blood or thyroid tissue (not recorded which). The receptors were gathered from an adult woman with Graves' disease, either hyperthyroidism or ophthalmopathy (not recorded which).

The V and J genes are TRBV7-6 and TRBJ2-2; D call uncertain. CDR3 length equals 14 residues. From germline, CDR1 is SGHVS and CDR2 FNYEAQ. The V end was cut by 5 bases, the J end by 1 base, with 8 bases between. This CDR3 reads CASSPNRNTGELFF. The CDR3 DNA follows: TGTGCCAGCAGCCCAAACAGGAACACCGGGGAGCTGTTTTTT.

The sample holds a few counts of this clonotype. The chain employs TRBV7-2 and TRBJ2-7, with 13 bases matching TRBD2. The trim removed 3 bases at V and 2 bases at J, leaving 13 bases unmatched. This CDR3 has 19 amino acids. The germline V gene encodes CDR1 SGHTA and CDR2 FQGNSA. CDR3 DNA sequence: TGTGCCAGCAGCTTGACCGGGACTAGCGGGATCCCCAACCCCTACGAGCAGTACTTC. Protein sequence: CASSLTGTSGIPNPYEQYF.

This clonotype was seen only a few times. The rearrangement links TRBV10-3 to TRBJ2-5, with a tentative D call TRBD2 (6 bases). CDR3 size: 13 residues. The germline V gene has CDR1 ENHRY and CDR2 SYGVKD. Trimming pared 10 bases from V and 1 base from J, leaving 13 bases between. The CDR3 reads CATMGTLQETQYF. The CDR3 nucleotides are TGTGCCACCATGGGGACTCTCCAAGAGACCCAGTACTTC.

The genes are TRBV20-1 and TRBJ2-7, with D possibly called TRBD1 or TRBD2 (5 bases each). CDR1 and CDR2 (germline): DFQATT, SNEGSKA (reference sequence). The CDR3 consists of 13 residues. V was shortened by 3 bases and J by 2 bases, with 11 bases between the two germline ends. The CDR3 protein is CSASAGRAYEQYF. The CDR3 DNA follows: TGCAGTGCTAGCGCAGGGAGAGCCTACGAGCAGTACTTC.

V and J are TRBV12-3 or TRBV12-4 and TRBJ1-2; D gene ambiguous. There are 13 residues in the CDR3. The V and J ends lost 6 bases and 0 bases respectively, with 8 bases between them. CDR3 coding DNA: TGTGCCAGCAGGGAGGGTTCTAACTATGGCTACACCTTC. Its protein product is CASREGSNYGYTF.

This chain joins TRBV10-2 and TRBJ1-4, with TRBD1 matching over 12 bases. The length of the CDR3 is 14 residues. Germline V gene data show CDR1 as WSHSY and CDR2 as SAAADI. V was clipped by 8 bases and J by 7 bases; unmatched bases: 5. The CDR3 DNA follows: TGCGCCAGCGGGGGGACAGGGGGCATTGAAAAACTGTTTTTT. Translated: CASGGTGGIEKLFF.

The chain couples TRBV19 to TRBJ2-7, with TRBD2 as a possible D gene (5 bases). This CDR3 contains 14 residues. Germline CDR1 LNHDA, CDR2 SQIVND (reference sequence). Trimming pared 3 bases from V and 0 bases from J, leaving 9 bases between. CDR3 sequence: CASSMGSDSYEQYF. The CDR3 nucleotides are TGTGCCAGTAGTATGGGGAGCGACTCCTACGAGCAGTACTTC.

This clonotype was seen more than once but under ten times. This could be a read error, since a much larger clone is one nucleotide away. The chain has TRBV12-3 or TRBV12-4 and TRBJ1-1; the D is unclear. Trimming took 7 bases from V and 6 from J, leaving 9 bases between them. The CDR3 is 11 residues long. For the CDR3, the DNA is TGTGCCAGCAAAAGGGCCGCTGAAGCTTTCTTT. Protein sequence: CASKRAAEAFF.

The J gene is TRBJ1-4, the V gene TRBV20-1; D not resolved. Between the trimmed V and J ends, which lost 0 bases and 6 bases, there was a span of 2 bases. This CDR3 region has 11 residues. Germline CDR1 is DFQATT and CDR2 is SNEGSKA (reference sequence). CDR3 DNA: TGCAGTGCTAGAGACGATGAAAAACTGTTTTTT. Protein: CSARDDEKLFF.

A remark on this clonotype: One base away lies a much larger clone, so this may be a sequencing read error. This chain joins TRBV7-9 and TRBJ1-5; D not resolved. With 5 bases removed from V and 9 bases from J, the gap between germline ends came to 20 bases. Germline-derived CDR1 and CDR2 are SEHNR and FQNEAQ (reference sequence). The CDR3 totals 15 residues. In nucleotides, the CDR3 is TGTGCCAGCAGCCCCGGGGAGTCCCCGTTTCCGCCCCAGCATTTT. This encodes CASSPGESPFPPQHF.

This clonotype was seen at least ten times. The chain recombines TRBV13 with TRBJ2-7; TRBD1 is a possible D gene (6 bases). CDR1 is PRHDT, CDR2 FYEKMQ, per germline (reference sequence). V was clipped by 1 base and J by 5 bases, with 9 bases between them. The CDR3 sequence is 13 residues long. The CDR3 bases are TGTGCCAGCAGCTTAGCCAGGGGCAACGAGCAGTACTTC. The encoded protein is CASSLARGNEQYF.

The V and J genes are TRBV7-9 and TRBJ2-5; 10 bases map to TRBD2. The CDR3 runs 18 residues. CDR1 is SEHNR, CDR2 FQNEAQ, per germline (reference sequence). V was clipped by 5 bases and J by 5 bases; unmatched bases: 17. The CDR3 DNA reads as TGTGCCAGCAGCCAAGAGGCGACTAGCGGGTCGTTAGGGGAGACCCAGTACTTC. Its protein is CASSQEATSGSLGETQYF.

This clonotype was seen repeatedly, ten times or more. The chain uses TRBV5-4 and TRBJ2-5; 9 bases agree with TRBD1. Germline values: CDR1 SGHNT, CDR2 YYREEE (reference sequence). With V trimmed by 5 bases and J by 5 bases, 13 bases remained unmatched. CDR3 size: 16 residues. CDR3 DNA sequence: TGTGCCAGCAGTTTCCCGACAGGGGGTATCCAGGAGACCCAGTACTTC. Amino acid sequence: CASSFPTGGIQETQYF.

The CDR3 spells CASSAEQETQYF. Written as DNA, the CDR3 is TGTGCCAGCAGTGCAGAACAAGAGACCCAGTACTTC. The chain couples TRBV2 to TRBJ2-5; D remains unclear. The CDR3 totals 12 residues. V was pared by 4 bases and J by 2 bases, with 5 bases between. CDR1 SNHLY and CDR2 FYNNEI come from the germline V gene.

This clonotype was seen at least ten times. J is TRBJ2-2 and V is TRBV2, with 7 bases matching TRBD2. The ends lost 7 bases at V and 5 bases at J; junction bases unmatched: 7. CDR3 length: 14 amino acids. Germline CDR1 and CDR2: SNHLY and FYNNEI. This CDR3 reads CASTSGTVTGELFF. The CDR3 DNA reads as TGTGCCAGCACGAGCGGGACCGTGACCGGGGAGCTGTTTTTT.

The chain combines TRBV5-1 with TRBJ1-2, with D uncertain. V shed 4 bases and J shed 4 bases, with 14 bases lying between them. Germline loops: CDR1 SGHRS, CDR2 YFSETQ. The length of the CDR3 is 14 residues. The CDR3 reads CASSLLGRTYGYTF. The CDR3 region has the DNA TGCGCCAGCAGCCTACTGGGCCGGACCTATGGCTACACCTTC.

In its sample, this clonotype was seen many times. This chain joins TRBV2 and TRBJ1-5, with D unresolved. V shed 2 bases and J shed 7 bases, with 9 bases lying between them. Germline CDR1 is SNHLY and CDR2 is FYNNEI. This CDR3 contains 13 residues. In DNA, the CDR3 is TGTGCCAGCAGTGAACAAGGGATCCAGCCCCAGCATTTT. Its translation: CASSEQGIQPQHF. Full variable domain (rest looked up from reference TRBV2 and TRBJ1-5): EPEVTQTPSHQVTQMGQEVILRCVPISNHLYFYWYRQILGQKVEFLVSFYNNEISEKSEIFDDQFSVERPDGSNFTLKIRSTKLEDSAMYFCASSEQGIQPQHFGDGTRLSIL.

This rearrangement joins TRBV25-1 to TRBJ2-2, with D possibly matching TRBD1 (5 bases). The CDR3 consists of 13 residues. Trimming cost V 8 bases and J 2 bases, with 9 bases left between them. The germline V gene has CDR1 MGHDK and CDR2 SYGVNS. The CDR3 loop reads CASLDINTGELFF. The CDR3 coding sequence is TGTGCCAGCTTGGACATCAACACCGGGGAGCTGTTTTTT.

In its sample, this clonotype was seen many times. This rearrangement joins TRBV7-2 to TRBJ1-1, with D unresolved. Germline assignment: CDR1 SGHTA and CDR2 FQGNSA. The V and J ends lost 0 bases and 2 bases respectively, with 4 bases between them. This CDR3 comprises 13 residues. The CDR3 bases are TGTGCCAGCAGCTTAGCTGGTAACACTGAAGCTTTCTTT. This gives the protein CASSLAGNTEAFF.

The chain couples TRBV10-3 to TRBJ1-1; D ambiguous. CDR3 length equals 10 residues. In germline, CDR1 is ENHRY, CDR2 SYGVKD. V was pared by 11 bases and J by 3 bases, with 7 bases between. The CDR3 DNA reads as TGTGCCGCCGGGGACACTGAAGCTTTCTTT. Translated, it gives CAAGDTEAFF.